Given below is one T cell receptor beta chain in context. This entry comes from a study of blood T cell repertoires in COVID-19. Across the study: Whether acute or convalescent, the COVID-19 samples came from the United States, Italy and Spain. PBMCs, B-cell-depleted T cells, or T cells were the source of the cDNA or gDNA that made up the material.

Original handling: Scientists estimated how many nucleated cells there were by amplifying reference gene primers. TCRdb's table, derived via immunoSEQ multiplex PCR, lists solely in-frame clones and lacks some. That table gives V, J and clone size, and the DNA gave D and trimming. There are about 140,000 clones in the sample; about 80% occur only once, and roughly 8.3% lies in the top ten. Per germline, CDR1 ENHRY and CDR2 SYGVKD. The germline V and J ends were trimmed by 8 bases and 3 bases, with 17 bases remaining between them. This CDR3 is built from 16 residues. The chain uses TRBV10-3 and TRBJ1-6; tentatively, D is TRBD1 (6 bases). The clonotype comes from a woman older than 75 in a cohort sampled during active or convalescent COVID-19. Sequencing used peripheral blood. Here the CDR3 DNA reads TGTGCCATCCGAAAGAAAGAGGACAGCTATAATTCACCCCTCCACTTT. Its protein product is CAIRKKEDSYNSPLHF.